Listed below are T cell receptor beta chains from one sample, sequenced in a study of CD8 T cells in Susac syndrome. TCRdb re-derived calls from the immunoSEQ multiplex PCR reads in MiXCR, one entry per CDR3 protein. The table lists some 170,000 distinct CDR3 sequences, approximately 94% of them singletons, with about 0.095% in the top ten. Sequencing input: CD4+ T cells from PBMCs. The receptors shown here come from a human donor with multiple sclerosis. CDR3s include the opening cysteine and the closing phenylalanine or tryptophan. The D gene is left open where the match is weak. Clone size is not always given. Where it is, it says once, few, many or a class for expanded clones.

J: TRBJ2-7
V: TRBV20-1
size: NA
D: NA
DNA: TGCAGTGCTAGAGTGTCTAGGGACGAGCAGTACTTC
CDR3: CSARVSRDEQYF

J: TRBJ2-7
V: TRBV5-1
size: NA
D: TRBD1
DNA: TGCGCCAGCAGCTTGGGGCAGGGGGCAGACGAGCAGTACTTC
CDR3: CASSLGQGADEQYF

J: TRBJ1-1
V: TRBV30
size: NA
D: NA
DNA: TGTGCCTGGAGCGCCTTGGAAGAAGCTTTCTTT
CDR3: CAWSALEEAFF

J: TRBJ1-5
V: TRBV2
size: NA
D: NA
DNA: TGTGCCAGCAGTGCTGCTAGCAATCAGCCCCAGCATTTT
CDR3: CASSAASNQPQHF

J: TRBJ1-2
V: TRBV30
size: NA
D: NA
DNA: TGTGCCTGGAGTCTAACAAGAGGCTACACCTTC
CDR3: CAWSLTRGYTF

J: TRBJ2-7
V: TRBV5-8
size: NA
D: TRBD2
DNA: TGTGCCAGCAGCTCGGGGCTAGCGGGGTTCAGTGTCTACGAGCAGTACTTC
CDR3: CASSSGLAGFSVYEQYF

J: TRBJ2-7
V: TRBV5-1
size: NA
D: NA
DNA: TGCGCCAGCAGATTACTGACAGGACCCTACGAGCAGTACTTC
CDR3: CASRLLTGPYEQYF

J: TRBJ2-5
V: TRBV4-1
size: NA
D: TRBD2
DNA: TGCGCCAGCAGCCACCCCGGGACTAGCGGAGAGACCCAGTACTTC
CDR3: CASSHPGTSGETQYF

J: TRBJ2-7
V: TRBV5-1
size: NA
D: TRBD2
DNA: TGCGCCTCCGGGACTAGCGCCTACGAGCAGTACTTC
CDR3: CASGTSAYEQYF

J: TRBJ2-3
V: TRBV20-1
size: NA
D: TRBD2
DNA: TGCAGTGCTCACATGGGACTAGCGGGAAAGGGGAGTACGCAGTATTTT
CDR3: CSAHMGLAGKGSTQYF

J: TRBJ1-2
V: TRBV4-2
size: NA
D: TRBD1
DNA: TGTGCCAGCAGCCAATTACGACAGGGGGCAAGGGGCTACACCTTC
CDR3: CASSQLRQGARGYTF

J: TRBJ1-2
V: TRBV3-1
size: NA
D: TRBD1
DNA: TGTGCCAGCAGCCAATCCGCGGCGGGACAGGGGGCTGTTGGCTACACCTTC
CDR3: CASSQSAAGQGAVGYTF

J: TRBJ2-7
V: TRBV4-1
size: NA
D: NA
DNA: TGCGCCAGCAGCCGTGGGTTGACCTACGAGCAGTACTTC
CDR3: CASSRGLTYEQYF

J: TRBJ2-7
V: TRBV6-1
size: NA
D: TRBD1
DNA: TGTGCCAGCAGTGAGTTGGACAGGATCTCCTACGAGCAGTACTTC
CDR3: CASSELDRISYEQYF

J: TRBJ1-2
V: TRBV6-5
size: few
D: NA
DNA: TGTGCCAGCAGTTCAGGGACATATGGCTACACCTTC
CDR3: CASSSGTYGYTF